The T cell receptor beta chain described here comes from a study of CD8 T cells in Susac syndrome. The trim removed 4 bases at V and 5 bases at J, leaving 6 bases unmatched. The CDR3 is 14 amino acids. Germline V gene sequence: CDR1 MGHRA, CDR2 YSYEKL. Random hexamers were used to reverse transcribe the RNA input (about 0.45 to 1 ug). The amplification used immunoSEQ multiplex PCR on TCR beta CDR3; it spanned 54 Vbeta and 13 Jbeta. MiXCR was run by TCRdb on the immunoSEQ multiplex PCR reads, yielding one entry per CDR3 protein. The sample records about 150,000 distinct CDR3 sequences, about 95% being singletons. CD8+ and CD4+ T cells from blood underwent TCR beta sequencing, which was carried out in a high-throughput format. The multiple sclerosis control group comprised treatment-naive patients with stable or active relapsing-remitting disease.

V and J are TRBV4-1 and TRBJ2-3; 7 bases agree with TRBD2. The sample was CD8+ T cells from PBMCs. The source is a human donor with multiple sclerosis. CDR3 bases: TGCGCCAGCAGCCTAGAACCGGGGGGAGATACGCAGTATTTT. It encodes CASSLEPGGDTQYF.